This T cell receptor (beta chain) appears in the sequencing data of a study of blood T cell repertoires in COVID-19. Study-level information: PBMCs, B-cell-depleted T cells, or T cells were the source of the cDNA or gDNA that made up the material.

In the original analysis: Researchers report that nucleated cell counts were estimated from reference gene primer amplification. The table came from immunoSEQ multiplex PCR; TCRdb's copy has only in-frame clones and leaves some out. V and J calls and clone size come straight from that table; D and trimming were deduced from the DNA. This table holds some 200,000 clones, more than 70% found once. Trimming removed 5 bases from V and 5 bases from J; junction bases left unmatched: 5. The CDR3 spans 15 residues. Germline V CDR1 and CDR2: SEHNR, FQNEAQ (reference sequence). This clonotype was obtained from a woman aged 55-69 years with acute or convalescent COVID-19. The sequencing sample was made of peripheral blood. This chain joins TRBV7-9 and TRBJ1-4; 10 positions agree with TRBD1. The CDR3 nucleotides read TGTGCCAGCAGCCCCGGGACAGGGGCAAATGAAAAACTGTTTTTT. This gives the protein CASSPGTGANEKLFF. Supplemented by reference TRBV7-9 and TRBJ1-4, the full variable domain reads DTGVSQNPRHKITKRGQNVTFRCDPISEHNRLYWYRQTLGQGPEFLTYFQNEAQLEKSRLLSDRFSAERPKGSFSTLEIQRTEQGDSAMYLCASSPGTGANEKLFFGSGTQLSVL.